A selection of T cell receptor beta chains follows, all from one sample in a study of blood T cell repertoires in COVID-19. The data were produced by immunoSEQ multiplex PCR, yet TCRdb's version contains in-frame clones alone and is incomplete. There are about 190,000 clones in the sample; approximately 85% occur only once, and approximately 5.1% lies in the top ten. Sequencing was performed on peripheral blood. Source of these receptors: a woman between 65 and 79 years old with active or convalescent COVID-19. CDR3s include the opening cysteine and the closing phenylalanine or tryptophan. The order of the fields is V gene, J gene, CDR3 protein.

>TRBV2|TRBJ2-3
CASSPGLAFDTQYF
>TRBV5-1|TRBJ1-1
CASSLGHAYTEAFF
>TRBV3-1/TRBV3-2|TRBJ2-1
CASSPSGGVAFDEQFF
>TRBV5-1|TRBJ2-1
CASSMTISEQFF
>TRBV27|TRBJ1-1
CASSSGQAVTEAFF
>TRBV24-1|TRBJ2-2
CATAPGTGELFF
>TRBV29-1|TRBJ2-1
CSVEGLAGELSNEQFF
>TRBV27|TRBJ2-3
CASRTALAGAPDTQYF
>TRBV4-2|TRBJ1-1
CASSQFSRGTEAFF
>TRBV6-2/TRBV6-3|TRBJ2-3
CASSTGGILSRDTQYF
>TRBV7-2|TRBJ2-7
CASSFSQGVGYEQYF
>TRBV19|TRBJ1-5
CASSISPSGVVRPQHF
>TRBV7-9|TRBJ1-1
CASSPQGRGTEAFF
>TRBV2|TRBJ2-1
CASARTSGNYEQFF